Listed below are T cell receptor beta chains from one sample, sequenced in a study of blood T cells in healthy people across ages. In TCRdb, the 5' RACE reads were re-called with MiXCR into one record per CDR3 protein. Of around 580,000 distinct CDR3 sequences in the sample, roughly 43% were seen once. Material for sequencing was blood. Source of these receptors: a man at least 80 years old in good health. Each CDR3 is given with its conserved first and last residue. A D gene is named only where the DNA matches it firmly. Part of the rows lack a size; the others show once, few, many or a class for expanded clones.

TGCAGTGCTAGAGGGGAGGGACACACTGAAGCTTTCTTT	CSARGEGHTEAFF	.	.	TRBV20-1	TRBJ1-1
TGTGCCAGCTCACCACCGGTAGGGCAGATGGGGAATGAGCAGTTCTTC	CASSPPVGQMGNEQFF	.	.	TRBV18	TRBJ2-1
TGTGCCAGCAGCCAGGGACAGATAAATAGCAATCAGCCCCAGCATTTT	CASSQGQINSNQPQHF	TRBD1	.	TRBV7-2	TRBJ1-5
TGTGCCAGCAGTGAATTCCAGGTCTCATCAAGTCGGCGCTCTGGAAACACCATATATTTT	CASSEFQVSSSRRSGNTIYF	.	.	TRBV6-1	TRBJ1-3
TGCGCCAGCAGCTCACTCCTAAAAAGCTCCTACGAGCAGTACTTC	CASSSLLKSSYEQYF	.	.	TRBV5-1	TRBJ2-7
TGCGCCAGCAGCCAGGGGACAGGGAAGCCCCAGCATTTT	CASSQGTGKPQHF	TRBD1	many	TRBV4-3	TRBJ1-5
TGTGCCAGCAGCGTAGGCCGGTCCTACAATGAGCAGTACTTC	CASSVGRSYNEQYF	.	.	TRBV9	TRBJ2-7
TGCAGTGCTAGACAGGGGGCGGACGGCTACACCTTC	CSARQGADGYTF	TRBD1	.	TRBV20-1	TRBJ1-2
TGTGCCAGCAGTTCCCACCTCACAGATACGCAGTATTTT	CASSSHLTDTQYF	.	few	TRBV11-2	TRBJ2-3
TGCAGCGTGGGACGACAGGGGAGCTCCTACGAGCAGTACTTC	CSVGRQGSSYEQYF	TRBD1	few	TRBV29-1	TRBJ2-7
TGTGCCAGCAGTCCCTCACAAGAGACCCAGTTCTTC	CASSPSQETQFF	.	.	TRBV12-3/TRBV12-4	TRBJ2-1
TGTGCCAGCAGTTACTCCGGGTTGGGGGGCTACACCTTC	CASSYSGLGGYTF	.	many	TRBV6-5	TRBJ1-2
TGCGCCAGCAGCTTGGCCCTCGGTATGGAGACCCAGTACTTC	CASSLALGMETQYF	.	.	TRBV5-1	TRBJ2-5
TGTGCCAGCAGCGGTGGAGCCATCCGGAGCAATCAGCCCCAGCATTTT	CASSGGAIRSNQPQHF	.	.	TRBV7-2	TRBJ1-5
TGTGCCAGCACTTGGACTAGCGGGGGGGCAGAGACCCAGTACTTC	CASTWTSGGAETQYF	TRBD2	many	TRBV6-6	TRBJ2-5
TGCAGTGCCGGAGAGGGCTCTGGGGCCAACGTCCTGACTTTC	CSAGEGSGANVLTF	.	few	TRBV20-1	TRBJ2-6
TGCAGTGCTAGAGATCCTGGGGTTGGAAGCAATCAGCCCCAGCATTTT	CSARDPGVGSNQPQHF	.	.	TRBV20-1	TRBJ1-5
TGTGCCAGCAGTTACCGGGACAGGGTCTACGAGCAGTACTTC	CASSYRDRVYEQYF	TRBD1	many	TRBV6-6	TRBJ2-7
TGCAGCGGGGGGACTAGCGGATGGGATACGCAGTATTTT	CSGGTSGWDTQYF	TRBD2	.	TRBV29-1	TRBJ2-3
TGTGCCAGCAGTCAAGACCACAGTCCTAAGGAGCAGTACTTC	CASSQDHSPKEQYF	.	many	TRBV6-5	TRBJ2-7
TGCGCCAGCAGCCAAGATATTCACAGGGGGAGCTGTGGCTACACCTTC	CASSQDIHRGSCGYTF	TRBD1	.	TRBV4-3	TRBJ1-2
TGTGCCAGCAGCCCCCTTAGGACAGGGGTTATGAACACTGAAGCTTTCTTT	CASSPLRTGVMNTEAFF	TRBD1	few	TRBV7-9	TRBJ1-1
TGCAGTGCTTACCGGGACGGTCAGCCCCAGCATTTT	CSAYRDGQPQHF	.	.	TRBV20-1	TRBJ1-5
TGTGCCAGCAGCTTGGCGGGGGAGGCGACAGATACGCAGTATTTT	CASSLAGEATDTQYF	.	.	TRBV5-5	TRBJ2-3
TGTGCCAGCAGTTACTCCAGCCAGCCCCAGCATTTT	CASSYSSQPQHF	.	.	TRBV6-6	TRBJ1-5
TGTGCCAGCAGCGCCGGACTAGCGGGGGGGGTTCAAGAGACCCAGTACTTC	CASSAGLAGGVQETQYF	TRBD2	few	TRBV9	TRBJ2-5
TGCACCAGCAGCCTCGAGGGCAGAAATTCACCCCTCCACTTT	CTSSLEGRNSPLHF	.	.	TRBV5-1	TRBJ1-6
TGTGCCAGCAGCAAAGACAGGGGAGGGGAACAAGAGACCCAGTACTTC	CASSKDRGGEQETQYF	.	.	TRBV21-1	TRBJ2-5
TGTGCCAGCAAGGAGTTAGGGAACACCGGGGAGCTGTTTTTT	CASKELGNTGELFF	.	once	TRBV7-9	TRBJ2-2
TGTGCCAGCAGTTCCGGAGGTCCGCAGTATTTT	CASSSGGPQYF	.	few	TRBV6-6	TRBJ2-3
TGCGCCAGCAGTTTTGGACAGGGGCTCAACGAGCAGTACTTC	CASSFGQGLNEQYF	TRBD1	few	TRBV5-1	TRBJ2-7
TGCAGTGCTCGAAAAGGGGACACCTTGAACACTGGAGCTTTCTTT	CSARKGDTLNTGAFF	.	once	TRBV20-1	TRBJ1-1
TGTGCCATCACCACCGGGACGGGGAACACTGAAGCTTTCTTT	CAITTGTGNTEAFF	.	.	TRBV10-3	TRBJ1-1
TGTGCCACCAGCAGAGATCGCGGAAGACCCAATGAGCAGTTCTTC	CATSRDRGRPNEQFF	.	.	TRBV15	TRBJ2-1
TGTGCCAGCAGGCCCCCGGGACGCACGGTTGAGCAGTTCTTC	CASRPPGRTVEQFF	.	.	TRBV6-6	TRBJ2-1
TGCGCCAGCAGATACACACAGGGGGCTAACACTGAAGCTTTCTTT	CASRYTQGANTEAFF	TRBD1	.	TRBV5-1	TRBJ1-1
TGTGCCTGGAGTGTCTTGGGCTATAATTCACCCCTCCACTTT	CAWSVLGYNSPLHF	.	.	TRBV30	TRBJ1-6
TGTGCCTGGAGTGGGGGGGACTACCAAAAGGAAGCTTTCTTT	CAWSGGDYQKEAFF	.	.	TRBV30	TRBJ1-1
TGTGCCAGCAGCGTAGGAGGGACGGACTATGGCTACACCTTC	CASSVGGTDYGYTF	.	few	TRBV9	TRBJ1-2
TGTGCCAGCAGGATTACTAGTGTGCAGTTCTTC	CASRITSVQFF	.	few	TRBV28	TRBJ2-1
TGTGCCAGCAGACTATCCGGGACAGCGTTCTATGGCTACACCTTC	CASRLSGTAFYGYTF	TRBD1	few	TRBV6-1	TRBJ1-2
TGTGCCAGCAGCTCAACCAGGGGGGGCAATGAGCAGTTCTTC	CASSSTRGGNEQFF	.	once	TRBV7-2	TRBJ2-1
TGCGCCAGCAGCTTGGGTCTAGCGGGAGGCTATCGTCTCTGTGAGCAGTTCTTC	CASSLGLAGGYRLCEQFF	TRBD2	.	TRBV5-1	TRBJ2-1
TGTGCCAGCAGCCAATCCAGGGGGCGAAGCTACACCTTC	CASSQSRGRSYTF	TRBD1	.	TRBV14	TRBJ1-2
TGCAGTGCTAGAGTCAGGGATGAATATGAAAAACTGTTTTTT	CSARVRDEYEKLFF	.	.	TRBV20-1	TRBJ1-4
TGTGCCAGCAGCCAACAACAGGGGGCTTTACATCCCCTCCACTTT	CASSQQQGALHPLHF	TRBD1	.	TRBV14	TRBJ1-6
TGCAGTGCTAGAGGACATAATAACTACGAGCAGTACTTC	CSARGHNNYEQYF	.	few	TRBV20-1	TRBJ2-7
TGCGCCAGCAGCCAAGACCCCACCTTCGGACAGGGTGGTGAAAAACTGTTTTTT	CASSQDPTFGQGGEKLFF	TRBD1	once	TRBV4-1	TRBJ1-4
TGCGCCAGCACCCATCGCGGCGGGGAGGCAGATACGCAGTATTTT	CASTHRGGEADTQYF	.	few	TRBV5-1	TRBJ2-3